This section outlines one T cell receptor (beta chain) sequence together with its context. The data originate from a study of cytomegalovirus exposure and HLA in healthy donors. Across the study: A preliminary data release comprised 80 million to 95 million unique TCRs obtained from HLA-typed donors. Across 300 to 400 genotyped donors, around 80% landed in the Caucasian-associated ancestry cluster.

The CDR3 is made up of 14 amino acids. V trimming: 5 bases; J trimming: 10 bases; junction bases outside the gene matches: 8. CDR1 and CDR2 from the germline V gene are MNHEY and SMNVEV (reference sequence). Vbeta (60) and Jbeta (13) primers were used in the PCR. The assay was immunoSEQ multiplex PCR, and TCRdb's table has in-frame clones only and misses some. The profile shows some 190,000 clones, approximately 80% of them singletons. This sequence was found in a boy younger than 10 in good health and CMV-seronegative. The chain couples TRBV27 to TRBJ1-6; TRBD1 matches 7 bases. The sequencing input was PBMCs. CDR3 coding DNA: TGTGCCAGCAGTATAGGACAGGTTGGGTCACCCCTCCACTTT. Translating gives CASSIGQVGSPLHF.